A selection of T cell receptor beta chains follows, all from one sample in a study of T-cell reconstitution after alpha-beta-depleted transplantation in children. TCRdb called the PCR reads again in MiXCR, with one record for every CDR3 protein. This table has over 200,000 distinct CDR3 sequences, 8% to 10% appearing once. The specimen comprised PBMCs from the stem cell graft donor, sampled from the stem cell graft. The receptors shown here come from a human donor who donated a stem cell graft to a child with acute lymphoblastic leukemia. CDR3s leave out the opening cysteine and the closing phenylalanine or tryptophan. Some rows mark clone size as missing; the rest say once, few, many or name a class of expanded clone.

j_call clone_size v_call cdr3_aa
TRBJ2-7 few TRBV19 ASSTRDEQY
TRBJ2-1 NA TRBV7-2 ASSPYGQEQF
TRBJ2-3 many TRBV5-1 ASSLGTEGADTQY
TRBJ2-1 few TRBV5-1 ASSLGSEQF
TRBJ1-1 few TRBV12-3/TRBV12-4 ASSPQGLPGAF
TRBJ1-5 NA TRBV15 ATSRTFAGLLGSAAAGNQPQH
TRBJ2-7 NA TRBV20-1 SASQASGDHEQY
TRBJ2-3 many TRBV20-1 SARVQGPDTQY
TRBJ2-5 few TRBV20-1 SATWDRGSQETQY
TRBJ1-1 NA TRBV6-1 ASTQGMKNTEAF
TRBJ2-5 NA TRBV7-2 ASGRDRVAGGTQY
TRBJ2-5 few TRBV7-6 ASSLRTGLQETQY
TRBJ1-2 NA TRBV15 ATSRGELGYRGGYGYT
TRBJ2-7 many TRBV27 ASSPIIRSLSSYEQY
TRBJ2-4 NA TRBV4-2 ASSQDVDSLGIQY
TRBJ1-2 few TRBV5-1 ASSPSADYGYT
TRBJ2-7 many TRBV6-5 ASSYIPRLAGVYEQY
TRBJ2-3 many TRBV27 ASSIRGGMADTQY
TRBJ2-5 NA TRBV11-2 ASSLGLAEFGAQY
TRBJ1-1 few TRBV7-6 ASSLAEGALNTEAF
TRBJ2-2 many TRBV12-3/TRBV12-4 ASSLPRNTGELF